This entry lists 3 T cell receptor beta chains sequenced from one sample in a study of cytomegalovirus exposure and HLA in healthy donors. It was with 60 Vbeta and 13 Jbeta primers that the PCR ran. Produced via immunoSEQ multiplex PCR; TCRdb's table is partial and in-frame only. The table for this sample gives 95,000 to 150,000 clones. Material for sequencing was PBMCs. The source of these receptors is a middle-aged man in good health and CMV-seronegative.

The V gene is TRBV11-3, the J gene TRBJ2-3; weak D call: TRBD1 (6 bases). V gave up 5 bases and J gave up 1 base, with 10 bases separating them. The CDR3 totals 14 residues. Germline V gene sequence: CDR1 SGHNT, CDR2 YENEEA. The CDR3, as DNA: TGTGCCAGCAGCCCCGGACAGCGCACAGATACGCAGTATTTT. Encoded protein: CASSPGQRTDTQYF.

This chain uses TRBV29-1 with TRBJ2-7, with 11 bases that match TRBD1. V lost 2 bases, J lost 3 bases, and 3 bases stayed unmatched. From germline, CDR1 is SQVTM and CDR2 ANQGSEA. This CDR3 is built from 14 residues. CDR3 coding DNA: TGCAGCGTTGAACGGGGGACAGGGGGCTACGAGCAGTACTTC. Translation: CSVERGTGGYEQYF.

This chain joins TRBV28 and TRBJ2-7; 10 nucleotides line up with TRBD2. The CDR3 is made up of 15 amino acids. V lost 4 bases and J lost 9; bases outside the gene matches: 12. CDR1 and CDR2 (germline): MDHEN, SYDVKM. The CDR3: CASSSPGLASEWQYF. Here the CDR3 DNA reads TGTGCCAGCAGTTCCCCGGGACTAGCGAGTGAATGGCAGTACTTC.